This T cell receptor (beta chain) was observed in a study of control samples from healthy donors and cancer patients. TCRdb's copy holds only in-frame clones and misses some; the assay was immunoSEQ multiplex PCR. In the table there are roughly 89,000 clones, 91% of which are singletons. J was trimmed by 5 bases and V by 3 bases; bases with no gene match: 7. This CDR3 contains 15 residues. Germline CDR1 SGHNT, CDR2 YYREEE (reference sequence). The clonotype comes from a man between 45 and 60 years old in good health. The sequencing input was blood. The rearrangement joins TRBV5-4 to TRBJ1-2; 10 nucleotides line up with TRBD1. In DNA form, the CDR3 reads TGTGCCAGCAGCTCTGGGGGACAGGGGAAATATGGCTACACCTTC. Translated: CASSSGGQGKYGYTF.